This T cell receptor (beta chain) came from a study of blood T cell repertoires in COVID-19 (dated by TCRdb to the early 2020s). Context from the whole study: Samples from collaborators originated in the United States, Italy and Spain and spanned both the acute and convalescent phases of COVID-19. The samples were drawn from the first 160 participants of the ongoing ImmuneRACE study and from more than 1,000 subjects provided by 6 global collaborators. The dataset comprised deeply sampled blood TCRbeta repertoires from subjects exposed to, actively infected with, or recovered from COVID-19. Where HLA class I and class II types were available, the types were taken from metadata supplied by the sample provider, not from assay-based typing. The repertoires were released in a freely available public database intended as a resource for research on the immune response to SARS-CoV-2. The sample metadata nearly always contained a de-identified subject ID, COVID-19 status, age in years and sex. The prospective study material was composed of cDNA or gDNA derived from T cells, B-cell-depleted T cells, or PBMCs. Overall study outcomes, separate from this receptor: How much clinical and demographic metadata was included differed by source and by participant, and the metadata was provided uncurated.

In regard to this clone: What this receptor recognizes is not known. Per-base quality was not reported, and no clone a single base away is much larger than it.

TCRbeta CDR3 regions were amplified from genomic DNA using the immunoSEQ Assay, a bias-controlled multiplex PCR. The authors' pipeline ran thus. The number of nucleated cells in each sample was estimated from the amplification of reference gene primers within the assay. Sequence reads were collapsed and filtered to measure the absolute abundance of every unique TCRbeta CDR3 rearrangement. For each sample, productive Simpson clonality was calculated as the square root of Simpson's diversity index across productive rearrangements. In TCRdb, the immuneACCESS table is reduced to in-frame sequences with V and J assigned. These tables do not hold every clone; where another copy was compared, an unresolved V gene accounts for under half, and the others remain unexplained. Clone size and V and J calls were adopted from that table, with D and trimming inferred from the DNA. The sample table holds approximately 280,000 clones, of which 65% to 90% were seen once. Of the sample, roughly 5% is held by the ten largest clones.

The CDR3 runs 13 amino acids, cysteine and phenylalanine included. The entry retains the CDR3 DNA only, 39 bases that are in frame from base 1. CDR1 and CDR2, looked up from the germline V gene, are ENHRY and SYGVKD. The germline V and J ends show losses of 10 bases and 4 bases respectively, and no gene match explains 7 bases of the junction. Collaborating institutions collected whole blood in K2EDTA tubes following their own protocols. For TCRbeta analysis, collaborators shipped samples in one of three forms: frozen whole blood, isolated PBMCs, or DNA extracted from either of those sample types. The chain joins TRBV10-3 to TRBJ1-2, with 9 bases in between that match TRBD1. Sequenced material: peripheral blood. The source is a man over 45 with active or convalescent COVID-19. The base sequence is TGTGCCACCTGGACAGGGGATTCCTATGGCTACACCTTC. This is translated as CATWTGDSYGYTF.